This passage covers 14 T cell receptor beta chains from one sample sequenced in a study of shared clonotypes between healthy human individuals. Selected positively for CCR7 and CD45RO-negative, naive CD8 cells excluded terminally differentiated effector memory CD45RA+ cells. Sequencing used immunoSEQ multiplex PCR; TCRdb keeps in-frame clones, though not all of them. The data hold more than 600,000 clones, with about 90% observed a single time. Sequenced input: naive CD8+ T cells sorted from blood. The receptors come from a man aged 30-40 years in good health.

V usage is TRBV6-6 and J usage is TRBJ2-7, with D tentatively TRBD1 (6 bases). The germline V and J ends were trimmed by 10 bases and 0 bases, with 16 bases remaining between them. The CDR3 sequence is 14 residues long. Germline lookup yields CDR1 MNHNY and CDR2 SVGAGI (reference sequence). CDR3 residues: CATQGIGPSYEQYF. The CDR3 nucleotides are TGTGCCACACAGGGAATTGGGCCCTCCTACGAGCAGTACTTC.

This sequence joins TRBV7-9 and TRBJ2-5; 9 bases are a match to TRBD1. CDR1 is SEHNR and CDR2 is FQNEAQ in the germline V gene (reference sequence). CDR3 size: 15 residues. Trimming cost V 5 bases and J 5 bases; bases outside gene matches: 9. The CDR3 region is CASSHTGGSRETQYF. The CDR3 DNA reads TGTGCCAGCAGCCATACAGGGGGCTCCAGGGAGACCCAGTACTTC.

DNA for the CDR3: TGTGCCTGGAGTATCCAGGACCTTTACAATGAGCAGTTCTTC. Translating it yields CAWSIQDLYNEQFF. The chain employs TRBV30 and TRBJ2-1; the D is unclear. CDR1 is GTSNPN and CDR2 is SVGIG in the germline V gene (reference sequence). The CDR3 is made up of 14 amino acids. The germline V and J ends were trimmed by 2 bases and 4 bases, with 12 bases remaining between them.

In this sample, this clone turned up a few times. This chain connects TRBV9 to TRBJ1-2, with 8 bases identical to TRBD1. Germline V gene sequence: CDR1 SGDLS, CDR2 YYNGEE. The CDR3 length is 15 residues. The J segment lost 3 bases and the V segment lost 2 bases, leaving 6 bases of the junction unmatched. CDR3 sequence reads: CASSVPGTGHYGYTF. The CDR3 coding sequence is TGTGCCAGCAGCGTCCCCGGGACAGGACACTATGGCTACACCTTC. Looking up the rest from reference TRBV9 and TRBJ1-2 gives the full variable domain: DSGVTQTPKHLITATGQRVTLRCSPRSGDLSVYWYQQSLDQGLQFLIQYYNGEERAKGNILERFSAQQFPDLHSELNLSSLELGDSALYFCASSVPGTGHYGYTFGSGTRLTVV.

The chain employs TRBV28 and TRBJ1-5; D not certain. The germline V gene encodes CDR1 MDHEN and CDR2 SYDVKM. V was shortened by 6 bases and J by 0 bases, with 9 bases between the two germline ends. The CDR3 is made up of 14 amino acids. CDR3 nucleotide sequence: TGTGCCAGCAGCCGCCCCTTTAGCAATCAGCCCCAGCATTTT. Its translation is CASSRPFSNQPQHF.

Comment on this clone: The sample holds other DNA sequences that translate to the same CDR3. The genes are TRBV6-5 and TRBJ1-1; D ambiguous. In germline, CDR1 is MNHEY, CDR2 SVGAGI. The CDR3 has 13 residues. V was pared by 2 bases and J by 4 bases, with 8 bases between. The CDR3: CASSYKGGTEAFF. CDR3 nucleotides: TGTGCCAGCAGTTACAAGGGTGGCACTGAAGCTTTCTTT.

The J gene is TRBJ2-2, the V gene TRBV2, with TRBD2 matching over 11 bases. The CDR3 spans 16 residues. V dropped 4 bases and J dropped 2; count of bases not matched to a gene: 3. Germline V gene sequence: CDR1 SNHLY, CDR2 FYNNEI. The CDR3 here is CASSATSGINTGELFF. Here the CDR3 DNA reads TGTGCCAGCAGTGCGACTAGCGGGATTAACACCGGGGAGCTGTTTTTT.

The chain has TRBV6-6 and TRBJ2-5, with a tentative D call TRBD1 (6 bases). V lost 9 bases and J lost 4, with 15 bases in between. The CDR3 length is 13 residues. Germline V gene lookup returns CDR1 MNHNY and CDR2 SVGAGI (reference sequence). The CDR3 sequence: CASEPGERETQYF. DNA of the CDR3: TGTGCCAGTGAACCAGGGGAGAGAGAGACCCAGTACTTC.

J is TRBJ2-7 and V is TRBV7-2; 8 bases line up with TRBD2. Trimming took 1 base from V and 0 from J; bases not matched to a gene: 11. From germline, CDR1 is SGHTA and CDR2 FQGNSA. There are 18 residues in the CDR3. CDR3 in DNA: TGTGCCAGCAGCTTAGGTTTCTCGGGGGGGAGGGCCTCCTACGAGCAGTACTTC. Amino acid sequence: CASSLGFSGGRASYEQYF.

To note about this clone: Other DNA sequences from this sample encode an identical CDR3 as well. The chain joins TRBV19 to TRBJ2-7; 8 nucleotides agree with TRBD1. V dropped 6 bases and J dropped 0; count of bases not matched to a gene: 4. Per germline, CDR1 LNHDA and CDR2 SQIVND (reference sequence). The CDR3 covers 14 residues. The CDR3 bases are TGTGCCAGTAGCGCCGGGACAGGCTCCTACGAGCAGTACTTC. Translation gives CASSAGTGSYEQYF.

The chain carries TRBV7-7 and TRBJ2-1; TRBD2 agrees at 7 bases. V lost 1 base to trimming and J lost 3 bases; unmatched junction nucleotides: 6. Germline V gene sequence: CDR1 SSHAT, CDR2 FNYEAQ (reference sequence). The CDR3 length is 16 residues. This chain's CDR3 is CASSLGGGLVYNEQFF. The CDR3 DNA is TGTGCCAGCAGCTTAGGCGGGGGATTAGTCTACAATGAGCAGTTCTTC.

On this clone: Other DNA sequences within the sample encode an identical CDR3. The CDR3 DNA reads as TGCGCCAGCAGCTTGGAAGGAGTCAACGAGCAGTACTTC. Translated, it gives CASSLEGVNEQYF. The chain recombines TRBV5-1 with TRBJ2-7; D ambiguous. Per the germline V gene, CDR1 is SGHRS and CDR2 is YFSETQ. Trimming cost V 0 bases and J 5 bases, with 9 bases left between them. This CDR3 is built from 13 residues. Combining the CDR3 with reference TRBV5-1 and TRBJ2-7 gives the whole variable domain KAGVTQTPRYLIKTRGQQVTLSCSPISGHRSVSWYQQTPGQGLQFLFEYFSETQRNKGNFPGRFSGRQFSNSRSEMNVSTLELGDSALYLCASSLEGVNEQYFGPGTRLTVT.

CDR3 in amino acids: CASSQDITQTNEQFF. DNA of the CDR3: TGCGCCAGCAGCCAAGATATTACACAGACCAATGAGCAGTTCTTC. The chain uses TRBV4-1 and TRBJ2-1; D is unclear. V lost 0 bases and J lost 6, with 12 bases in between. The CDR3 totals 15 residues. Germline V CDR1 and CDR2: MGHRA, YSYEKL.

J is TRBJ2-4 and V is TRBV11-2; D ambiguous. V was pared by 0 bases and J by 13 bases, with 10 bases between. This CDR3 spans 12 amino acids. From germline, CDR1 is SGHAT and CDR2 FQNNGV. The CDR3 loop is CASSLDRLDQYF. CDR3 DNA: TGTGCCAGCAGCTTAGACAGGCTAGACCAGTACTTC.